This T cell receptor (beta chain) was sequenced in a study of CD8+ T cells in alopecia areata. The overall study: Tofacitinib administration to treated patients was oral, at 5 to 10 mg twice daily.

This CDR3 spans 14 amino acids. Germline assignment: CDR1 GTSNPN and CDR2 SVGIG (reference sequence). The V gene lost 3 bases and the J gene lost 2 bases, with 11 bases spanning the gap. Of note for this clone: At the DNA level, this CDR3 is encoded by other sequences in the same sample as well.

After isolation, RNA underwent reverse transcription to generate cDNA as the sequencing template. Sequenced by immunoSEQ multiplex PCR; TCRdb stores in-frame clones only, minus some. The sample records 160,000 or so clones, about 72% being singletons. The V and J genes are TRBV30 and TRBJ1-5; maybe TRBD1 (6 bases). This receptor was identified in a human donor with alopecia areata. The specimen was CD8+ T cells sorted from blood, collected at week 0. In nucleotides, the CDR3 is TGTGCCTGGAGCACAGGGCGTGGCAATCAGCCCCAGCATTTT. It encodes CAWSTGRGNQPQHF.